This T cell receptor beta chain was identified during a study of PD-1 blockade in classical Hodgkin lymphoma. This clone showed up just a few times. All the patients suffered relapse after autologous stem cell transplantation, and brentuximab vedotin exposure differed. The table came from immunoSEQ multiplex PCR; TCRdb's copy has only in-frame clones and leaves some out. The repertoire holds about 98,000 clones, with around 81% as singletons. This CDR3 is 15 amino acids long. Germline CDR1 is MGHRA and CDR2 is YSYEKL. V dropped 1 base and J dropped 4 bases, with 13 bases sitting between them. This chain joins TRBV4-1 and TRBJ1-2, with D tentatively TRBD1 (6 bases). The sample consisted of peripheral blood mononuclear cells (PBMCs), taken before the second cycle of nivolumab. This receptor was taken from a human donor with classical Hodgkin lymphoma. CDR3 loop: CASSQGTRTAYGYTF. CDR3 in DNA: TGCGCCAGCAGCCAAGGAACAAGGACAGCCTATGGCTACACCTTC.